In this sample, the clone carrying this T cell receptor beta chain turned up many times. The antigen is unknown. Unique molecular identifiers were attached to individual cDNA molecules. From the 5' RACE reads, TCRdb called clonotypes with MiXCR, one entry per CDR3 protein. Of under 85,000 distinct CDR3 sequences in the sample, around 13% were seen once. These data are taken from a study of early T cells in non-severe SARS-CoV-2 infection. Study-level background: Chains were unpaired, as sequencing was done on bulk RNA from unsorted whole blood. General study points: Missing private and CD4 specificities, VDJdb matching favored anti-spike CD8 responses.

The sequenced sample consisted of whole blood. This sequence was found in an adult who was a healthcare worker with PCR-confirmed SARS-CoV-2 infection or an uninfected control (not recorded which).

The CDR3 DNA reads TGTGCCTGCCATCCCGGGGGCTACGAGCAGTACTTC. As protein: CACHPGGYEQYF. The chain links TRBV30 to TRBJ2-7; a possible D gene is TRBD2 (6 bases). The germline gives CDR1 GTSNPN, CDR2 SVGIG (reference sequence). CDR3 size: 12 residues. Deletions cut 6 bases from V and 3 bases from J, with 12 bases between.